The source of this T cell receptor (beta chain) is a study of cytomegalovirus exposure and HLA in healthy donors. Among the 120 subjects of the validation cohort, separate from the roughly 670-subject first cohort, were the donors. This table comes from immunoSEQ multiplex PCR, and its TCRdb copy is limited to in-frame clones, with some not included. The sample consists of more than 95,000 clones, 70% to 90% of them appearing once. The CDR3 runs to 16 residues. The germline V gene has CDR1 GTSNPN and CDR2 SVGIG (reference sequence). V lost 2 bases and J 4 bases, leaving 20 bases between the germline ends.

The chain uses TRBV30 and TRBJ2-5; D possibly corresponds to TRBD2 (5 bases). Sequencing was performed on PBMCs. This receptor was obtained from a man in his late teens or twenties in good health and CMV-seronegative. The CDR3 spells CAWSRNPVGLGETQYF. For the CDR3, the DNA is TGTGCCTGGAGTCGAAACCCGGTTGGACTCGGAGAGACCCAGTACTTC.